This T cell receptor (beta chain) appears in the sequencing data of a study of blood T cell repertoires in COVID-19. Study information: Spain, Italy and the United States supplied samples that represented acute and convalescent COVID-19. PBMCs, B-cell-depleted T cells, or T cells were the source of the cDNA or gDNA that made up the material.

Trimming took 3 bases from V and 4 from J; bases not matched to a gene: 2. This CDR3 is 13 amino acids long. Germline V gene sequence: CDR1 SGHTA, CDR2 FQGNSA. The authors' processing: Amplified reference gene primers provided the basis for estimating nucleated cell counts. Clones were read by immunoSEQ multiplex PCR, and TCRdb kept only the in-frame ones, dropping some. Clonal size and the V and J genes are those of that table, whereas D and trimming came from the DNA. Of approximately 88,000 clones listed, more than 80% are singletons. Sequenced sample: peripheral blood. This sequence originates from an elderly woman with acute or convalescent COVID-19. This chain uses TRBV7-2 with TRBJ2-5, with 7 positions matching TRBD1. The CDR3 nucleotides read TGTGCCAGCAGCTTTAACAGGGGAGAGACCCAGTACTTC. It yields the protein CASSFNRGETQYF.